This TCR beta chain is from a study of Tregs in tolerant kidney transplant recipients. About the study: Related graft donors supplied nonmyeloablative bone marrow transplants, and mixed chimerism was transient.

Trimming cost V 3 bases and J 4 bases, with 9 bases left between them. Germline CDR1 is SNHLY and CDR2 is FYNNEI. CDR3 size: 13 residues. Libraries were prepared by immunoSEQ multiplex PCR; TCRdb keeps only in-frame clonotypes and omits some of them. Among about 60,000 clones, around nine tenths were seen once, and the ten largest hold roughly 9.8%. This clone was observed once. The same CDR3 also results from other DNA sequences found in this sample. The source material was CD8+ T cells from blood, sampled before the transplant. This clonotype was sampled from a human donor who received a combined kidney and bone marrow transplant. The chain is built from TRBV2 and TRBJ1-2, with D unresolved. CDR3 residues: CASSERLIYGYTF. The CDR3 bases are TGTGCCAGCAGTGAGCGGCTCATCTATGGCTACACCTTC. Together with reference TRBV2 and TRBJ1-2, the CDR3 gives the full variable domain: EPEVTQTPSHQVTQMGQEVILRCVPISNHLYFYWYRQILGQKVEFLVSFYNNEISEKSEIFDDQFSVERPDGSNFTLKIRSTKLEDSAMYFCASSERLIYGYTFGSGTRLTVV.